The clone carrying this TCR beta chain was seen a single time. Its antigen is not known. Baseline was the first blood sampling point, followed by cycle 4 day 1 and cycle 7 day 1. The sample comes from a study of OX40 agonist ivuxolimab in advanced cancers. On the study more broadly: Earlier treatment with anti-PD-1, anti-PD-L1 or anti-CTLA-4 was permitted, and around 36% had received some. The study, taken as a whole, reports: In general, CD8+ T cells held more expanded clones than CD4+ did, on average. By week 6 at 0.1 to 3.0 mg/kg, blood CD4+ and CD8+ T cells had expanded clonally.

This CDR3 is 15 amino acids long. With 8 bases clipped from V and 6 bases from J, the junction kept 10 bases outside the gene matches. Germline values: CDR1 LNHDA, CDR2 SQIVND (reference sequence). Assay: immunoSEQ multiplex PCR; the TCRdb copy retains only in-frame clones and omits some. The sample yields tens of thousands of clones, 85% to 90% seen once. The rearrangement uses TRBV19 and TRBJ2-1; 10 bases are shared with TRBD2. Sequences were derived from CD4+ or CD8+ T cells sorted from blood, sampled in a trial of the OX40 agonist ivuxolimab. The TCR originated in an adult with an advanced solid tumor such as melanoma, head and neck, liver or kidney cancer. CDR3 sequence (DNA): TGTGCCAGTCGAGCTGACTGGACTAGCGGCAATGAGCAGTTCTTC. Translated, it gives CASRADWTSGNEQFF.